One sample yielded the 32 T cell receptor beta chains listed below, sequenced in a study of T cell repertoires in cytomegalovirus infection. No antigens are known for them. TCRdb re-derived calls from the reads in MiXCR, one entry per CDR3 protein. Among around 900,000 distinct CDR3 sequences listed, approximately 30% were seen once. The specimen was cultured CD8+ T cells from PBMCs, collected from culture after CMV antigen stimulation. These TCRs come from a human donor in good health (CMV status not recorded). Some clones in this sample may be carry-over from other donors' samples.

This clonotype is a singleton in its sample. The gene calls are TRBV7-2 and TRBJ2-7, with TRBD1 matching 8 bases. Germline V gene lookup returns CDR1 SGHTA and CDR2 FQGNSA. The CDR3 is 14 residues long. V trimming: 4 bases; J trimming: 5 bases; junction bases outside the gene matches: 7. The chain's CDR3 is CASSSRDRLNEQYF. CDR3 in DNA: TGTGCCAGCAGCTCCCGGGACAGGCTTAACGAGCAGTACTTC.

This clonotype was seen only a few times. The chain joins TRBV5-4 to TRBJ2-5; TRBD2 might be the D (7 bases). This CDR3 is built from 13 residues. Germline lookup yields CDR1 SGHNT and CDR2 YYREEE (reference sequence). V was trimmed by 4 bases and J by 4 bases, leaving 11 bases between them. The chain's CDR3 is CASSEGGPETQYF. CDR3 bases: TGTGCCAGCAGCGAGGGGGGGCCAGAGACCCAGTACTTC. Variable domain in full (rest from reference TRBV5-4 and TRBJ2-5): ETGVTQSPTHLIKTRGQQVTLRCSSQSGHNTVSWYQQALGQGPQFIFQYYREEENGRGNFPPRFSGLQFPNYSSELNVNALELDDSALYLCASSEGGPETQYFGPGTRLLVL.

Many counts were recorded for this clonotype. The chain carries TRBV7-9 and TRBJ2-1; D not resolved. Germline values: CDR1 SEHNR, CDR2 FQNEAQ (reference sequence). The CDR3 runs 10 residues. V was clipped by 3 bases and J by 9 bases, with 3 bases between them. In DNA, the CDR3 is TGTGCCAGCAGCTTTCTTGAGCAGTTCTTC. Its protein is CASSFLEQFF.

This clonotype was recorded a few times. V and J are TRBV7-9 and TRBJ2-2; no definite D call. Germline V gene data show CDR1 as SEHNR and CDR2 as FQNEAQ (reference sequence). V was trimmed by 4 bases and J by 1 base, leaving 10 bases between them. The CDR3 extends over 15 amino acids. The CDR3 region has the DNA TGTGCCAGCAGCTCTGGATCAAGGAACACCGGGGAGCTGTTTTTT. This translates into CASSSGSRNTGELFF.

V and J are TRBV10-3 and TRBJ2-2; possibly TRBD2 for D (6 bases). With 4 bases removed from V and 7 bases from J, the gap between germline ends came to 13 bases. Germline V gene data show CDR1 as ENHRY and CDR2 as SYGVKD. The CDR3 length is 14 residues. CDR3: CAISGGVENGELFF. The CDR3 DNA follows: TGTGCCATCAGTGGCGGGGTGGAGAACGGGGAGCTGTTTTTT.

In DNA, the CDR3 is TGTGCCAGTAGGGAACCGGGACAGGCTGAAGCTTTCTTT. Protein sequence: CASREPGQAEAFF. The J gene is TRBJ1-1, the V gene TRBV19; TRBD1 matches 8 bases. Per germline, CDR1 LNHDA and CDR2 SQIVND (reference sequence). Trimming took 6 bases from V and 6 from J; bases not matched to a gene: 6. The CDR3 runs to 13 residues.

This clonotype was found many times. The chain uses TRBV2 and TRBJ2-7; 10 nucleotides align to TRBD1. Germline V lookup: CDR1 SNHLY, CDR2 FYNNEI. The CDR3 contains 19 residues. The trim removed 4 bases at V and 0 bases at J, leaving 15 bases unmatched. CDR3 in DNA: TGTGCCAGCAGTGTATCATATTCGCCGGGACAGGGGTCCTCCTACGAGCAGTACTTC. Translated, it gives CASSVSYSPGQGSSYEQYF.

The chain carries TRBV6-5 and TRBJ1-2; D is possibly TRBD1 (5 bases). Germline V gene data show CDR1 as MNHEY and CDR2 as SVGAGI. The length of the CDR3 is 16 residues. Trimming removed 7 bases from V and 1 base from J, with 19 bases in between. The CDR3 nucleotides are TGTGCCAGCACTCCGACAGTGGAACACCGTAACTATGGCTACACCTTC. It codes for CASTPTVEHRNYGYTF.

The rearrangement joins TRBV5-6 to TRBJ2-5; D may correspond to TRBD1 or TRBD2 (5 bases each). The CDR3 extends over 15 amino acids. The ends were cut back, 1 base at V and 2 bases at J, with 12 bases in the middle. CDR1 is SGHDT, CDR2 YYEEEE, per germline. CDR3 nucleotide sequence: TGTGCCAGCAGCTTGCCCCGGGACGCACAAGAGACCCAGTACTTC. Protein sequence: CASSLPRDAQETQYF.

The chain uses TRBV29-1 and TRBJ1-2; no reliable D call. Germline values: CDR1 SQVTM, CDR2 ANQGSEA. CDR3 length equals 12 residues. V lost 6 bases to trimming and J lost 3 bases, with 11 bases between them. The CDR3 sequence is CSVRTDDYGYTF. DNA for the CDR3: TGCAGCGTGAGGACGGATGACTATGGCTACACCTTC.

This clonotype has ten or more counts. The chain combines TRBV7-2 with TRBJ2-1; D may be TRBD2 (6 bases). CDR3 length equals 15 residues. Germline V gives CDR1 SGHTA, CDR2 FQGNSA. The V end lost 5 bases, the J end lost 2 bases, and 13 bases lay between the germline ends. The CDR3 DNA is TGTGCCAGCAGCGTCGGGGCGGGGCCCTACAATGAGCAGTTCTTC. Residues: CASSVGAGPYNEQFF.

The rearrangement uses TRBV7-9 and TRBJ1-2; D remains ambiguous. The length of the CDR3 is 13 residues. Trimming left V 2 bases short and J 4 bases short, with 8 bases between. CDR1 and CDR2 (germline): SEHNR, FQNEAQ (reference sequence). The DNA for the CDR3 is TGTGCCAGCAGCTTAAAGGGTGTCTATGGCTACACCTTC. Amino acid sequence: CASSLKGVYGYTF.

Concerning this clonotype itself: It may be a read error: a sequence one base away is much more abundant. V is TRBV12-3 or TRBV12-4 and J is TRBJ1-4, with D uncertain. This CDR3 comprises 18 residues. V was cut by 3 bases and J by 0 bases, with 17 bases left in between. The CDR3 nucleotides read TGTGCCAGCAGTTTTGTCGGGCGGCTAGCCGCAACTAATGAAAAACTGTTTTTT. Protein sequence: CASSFVGRLAATNEKLFF.

This clonotype was counted ten times or more. CDR3 in DNA: TGCGCCAGCAGCCAGTATGGGAGTAGCAATCAGCCCCAGCATTTT. The encoded protein is CASSQYGSSNQPQHF. This chain uses TRBV4-1 with TRBJ1-5; no definite D call. CDR1 and CDR2 (germline): MGHRA, YSYEKL. CDR3 length equals 15 residues. Deletions cut 3 bases from V and 0 bases from J, with 9 bases between.

The chain is built from TRBV10-3 and TRBJ2-3, with D possibly TRBD1 on 6 matching bases. The CDR3 runs to 14 residues. Per the germline V gene, CDR1 is ENHRY and CDR2 is SYGVKD. Trimming pared 2 bases from V and 2 bases from J, leaving 8 bases between. CDR3 DNA: TGTGCCATCAGTGAGGGGGGCCCCACAGATACGCAGTATTTT. Amino acid sequence: CAISEGGPTDTQYF.

Written as DNA, the CDR3 is TGTGCCAGCGGGGACAGCCATAATTCACCCCTCCACTTT. This codes for CASGDSHNSPLHF. J is TRBJ1-6 and V is TRBV5-4, with TRBD1 matching over 7 bases. The V gene end was trimmed by 7 bases and the J gene end by 5 bases; junction bases not matched to a gene: 3. Germline V CDR1 and CDR2: SGHNT, YYREEE (reference sequence). This CDR3 comprises 13 residues.

The chain recombines TRBV20-1 with TRBJ2-5; D might be TRBD2 (6 bases). The CDR3 covers 13 residues. Per germline, CDR1 DFQATT and CDR2 SNEGSKA (reference sequence). V lost 6 bases, J lost 2 bases, and 13 bases lay in between. The CDR3 sequence: CSAPKRGQETQYF. The DNA for the CDR3 is TGCAGTGCGCCAAAACGGGGGCAAGAGACCCAGTACTTC.

The chain combines TRBV25-1 with TRBJ2-3, with a weak D call TRBD1 (5 bases). Germline CDR1 MGHDK, CDR2 SYGVNS. This CDR3 is 16 amino acids long. V was trimmed by 3 bases and J by 6 bases, leaving 19 bases between them. CDR3 loop: CASSDRTRAVSDTQYF. CDR3 sequence (DNA): TGTGCCAGCAGTGACAGGACACGGGCGGTTTCGGATACGCAGTATTTT.

Regarding this clonotype: At one end, the junction sequence differs from germline, possibly due to a read error. The chain employs TRBV12-3 or TRBV12-4 and TRBJ2-1, with TRBD2 identical over 8 bases. The length of the CDR3 is 14 residues. The CDR3 DNA reads TGTGCCAGCAGTGTAGCGGGGTCTCGGAATGAGCAGTTCTTC. Translation gives CASSVAGSRNEQFF.

This clonotype was seen only a few times. The gene calls are TRBV6-5 and TRBJ2-4; 8 bases line up with TRBD1. V lost 0 bases and J lost 1; bases outside the gene matches: 2. The germline gives CDR1 MNHEY, CDR2 SVGAGI. The CDR3 has 16 amino acids. Here the CDR3 DNA reads TGTGCCAGCAGTTACTCGACAGGGGAGGCCAAAAACATTCAGTACTTC. It specifies CASSYSTGEAKNIQYF.

This sequence joins TRBV24-1 and TRBJ2-7; no clear D gene. Germline V gene lookup returns CDR1 KGHDR and CDR2 SFDVKD. This CDR3 has 9 amino acids. Deletions cut 5 bases from V and 12 bases from J, with 7 bases between. CDR3 protein: CATSVAWYV. The CDR3 nucleotides read TGTGCCACCAGTGTCGCATGGTACGTC.

The chain couples TRBV6-2 or TRBV6-3 to TRBJ2-2, with 11 bases identical to TRBD2. The CDR3 runs to 20 residues. The V and J ends lost 6 bases and 4 bases, in that order; junction bases with no gene match: 19. Germline V lookup: CDR1 MNHEY, CDR2 SVGEGT. CDR3 sequence reads: CASSSLGSLAGGPGTGELFF. CDR3 DNA sequence: TGTGCCAGCAGCTCTCTCGGCTCTCTAGCGGGGGGCCCGGGCACCGGGGAGCTGTTTTTT.

The rearrangement joins TRBV19 to TRBJ1-5; no clear D. CDR3 length equals 13 residues. The germline V gene encodes CDR1 LNHDA and CDR2 SQIVND (reference sequence). Trimming left V 9 bases short and J 4 bases short, with 13 bases between. The CDR3 reads CASTTTLNQPQHF. CDR3 nucleotides: TGTGCCAGCACGACCACCCTTAATCAGCCCCAGCATTTT.

The J gene is TRBJ2-7, the V gene TRBV7-6, with 9 nucleotides matching TRBD2. Germline V gene lookup returns CDR1 SGHVS and CDR2 FNYEAQ. V shed 5 bases and J 3 bases; nucleotides not matched to a gene: 11. This CDR3 has 16 residues. As DNA, the CDR3 is TGTGCCAGCAGCGGTCCCCCGCGGGGGGGGATCTACGAGCAGTACGTC. Protein product: CASSGPPRGGIYEQYV.

The chain links TRBV12-3 or TRBV12-4 to TRBJ2-1; TRBD2 matches 7 bases. V lost 1 base to trimming and J lost 4 bases; unmatched junction nucleotides: 7. The CDR3 covers 16 residues. CDR3 region: CASSLVPGGGYNEQFF. The CDR3 nucleotides read TGTGCCAGCAGTTTAGTCCCGGGGGGAGGGTACAATGAGCAGTTCTTC.

V and J are TRBV27 and TRBJ2-3; TRBD2 is a possible D gene (7 bases). This CDR3 contains 15 residues. Looked up from germline, CDR1 is MNHEY and CDR2 is SMNVEV (reference sequence). V was clipped by 4 bases and J by 6 bases, with 17 bases between them. CDR3 amino acids: CASSSGGPGADTQYF. CDR3 sequence (DNA): TGTGCCAGCAGTTCCGGGGGGCCGGGGGCCGATACGCAGTATTTT.

The gene calls are TRBV5-4 and TRBJ2-5; D gene unclear. Germline V gene lookup returns CDR1 SGHNT and CDR2 YYREEE (reference sequence). The CDR3 has 15 residues. V was trimmed by 1 base and J by 1 base, leaving 11 bases between them. The CDR3 sequence is CASSLWLPFQETQYF. The CDR3 nucleotides are TGTGCCAGCAGCTTGTGGCTCCCCTTCCAAGAGACCCAGTACTTC. Full variable domain (missing parts from reference TRBV5-4 and TRBJ2-5): ETGVTQSPTHLIKTRGQQVTLRCSSQSGHNTVSWYQQALGQGPQFIFQYYREEENGRGNFPPRFSGLQFPNYSSELNVNALELDDSALYLCASSLWLPFQETQYFGPGTRLLVL.

This clonotype came up a few times. Sequence at one end of the junction differs from germline and may be a read error. The V and J genes are TRBV27 and TRBJ1-1; a weak D match, TRBD1 (5 bases). Germline CDR1 reads MNHEY; CDR2 reads SMNVEV (reference sequence). The CDR3 is 13 residues long. The CDR3 nucleotides are TGTGCCAGTAGTTTATCCCCAGGGCCTGAAGCTTTCTTT. This codes for CASSLSPGPEAFF.

This clonotype was seen many times. One end of the junction does not line up with germline, which may come from a read error. The rearrangement joins TRBV4-1 to TRBJ1-1; the D gene is possibly TRBD1 (5 bases). CDR1 is MGHRA, CDR2 YSYEKL, per germline. This CDR3 has 14 amino acids. The CDR3 sequence is CASSQGQGNTEAFF. In nucleotides, the CDR3 is TGTGCCAGCAGCCAAGGGCAGGGGAACACTGAAGCTTTCTTT.

The rearrangement links TRBV10-2 to TRBJ2-2; no clear D. Trimming removed 8 bases from V and 8 bases from J, with 12 bases in between. Germline V gene lookup returns CDR1 WSHSY and CDR2 SAAADI. There are 12 residues in the CDR3. The CDR3 region is CASYLGGGELFF. CDR3 DNA sequence: TGCGCCAGCTACCTAGGTGGTGGGGAGCTGTTTTTT.

This clonotype was recorded a few times. CDR3 protein: CASSLVAGGHEQFF. Here the CDR3 DNA reads TGTGCCAGCAGCTTAGTAGCGGGGGGACATGAGCAGTTCTTC. This rearrangement joins TRBV7-9 to TRBJ2-1; TRBD2 agrees at 10 bases. CDR1 is SEHNR, CDR2 FQNEAQ, per germline (reference sequence). The J segment lost 8 bases and the V segment lost 1 base, leaving 2 bases of the junction unmatched. CDR3 size: 14 residues.

This sequence joins TRBV27 and TRBJ2-2; weak D call: TRBD2 (6 bases). CDR3 length equals 16 residues. From germline, CDR1 is MNHEY and CDR2 SMNVEV (reference sequence). V lost 5 bases and J lost 7, with 20 bases in between. The CDR3 DNA is TGTGCCAGCAGTCAGACGTCCGGGACTCCGGGCGGGGAGCTGTTTTTT. As protein: CASSQTSGTPGGELFF.